This passage covers 18 T cell receptor beta chains from one sample sequenced in a study of a mutant IDH1 vaccine in newly diagnosed glioma (dated by TCRdb to the early 2020s). The time point label on this specimen signifies: week 35, safety follow-up. Every vaccine dose consisted of 300 ug of a 20-mer mutant IDH1 peptide in Montanide, administered subcutaneously together with topical imiquimod. Library prep was done by the immunoSEQ multiplex PCR assay. TCRdb retrieved this table from immuneACCESS and kept in-frame rearrangements only. Not all clones are present; in checked studies, unresolved V genes account for under half, and no reason is known for the remainder. The sample table holds 69,000 or so clones, of which around 86% were seen once. 1.5% to 2% of the sample is held by the ten biggest clonotypes. The antigens of these receptors remain unknown. Material: PBMCs, obtained from a glioma patient whose treatment included an IDH1 peptide vaccine. Every receptor here comes from a man between 25 and 39 years old with glioma.

The chain couples TRBV6-1 to TRBJ1-2; a weak D match, TRBD1 (6 bases). This CDR3 contains 14 residues. The V end lost 2 bases, the J end lost 8 bases, and 15 bases lay between the germline ends. CDR1 MNHNS and CDR2 SASEGT come from the germline V gene. The CDR3 loop is CASSEQGIGEGYTF. In nucleotides, the CDR3 is TGTGCCAGCAGTGAACAGGGGATCGGAGAGGGCTACACCTTC.

The chain has TRBV4-2 and TRBJ2-7; D perhaps matches TRBD2 (5 bases). The CDR3 covers 13 residues. Germline loops: CDR1 LGHNA, CDR2 YNFKEQ. V was clipped by 4 bases and J by 3 bases, with 10 bases between them. The CDR3 reads CASSLGLGYEQYF. The CDR3 DNA reads TGTGCCAGCAGCCTCGGACTCGGCTACGAGCAGTACTTC.

The chain joins TRBV4-1 to TRBJ2-5; 8 bases are a match to TRBD1. Gene TRBJ2-7 matches the end of the DNA better, so the J call may be wrong. Germline lookup yields CDR1 MGHRA and CDR2 YSYEKL. The CDR3 length is 15 residues. The CDR3 nucleotides read TGCGCCAGCAGCCTAGGACAGGGAAGTCTTCGCGAGCAGTACTTC. It codes for CASSLGQGSLREQYF.

This chain links TRBV18 with TRBJ1-1, with D possibly TRBD1 on 5 matching bases. There are 15 residues in the CDR3. V lost 3 bases and J 2 bases, leaving 13 bases between the germline ends. Looked up from germline, CDR1 is KGHSH and CDR2 is LQKENI. DNA of the CDR3: TGTGCCAGCTCACCGGTCACAGGATTCAACACTGAAGCTTTCTTT. Translation gives CASSPVTGFNTEAFF.

The rearrangement uses TRBV5-6 and TRBJ1-2; TRBD1 matches 9 bases. The CDR3 has 16 residues. The germline gives CDR1 SGHDT, CDR2 YYEEEE. Unmatched junction bases numbered 9, after V lost 4 bases and J lost 2 bases. CDR3 sequence: CASSRDRENRNYGYTF. Written as DNA, the CDR3 is TGTGCCAGCAGCCGGGACAGGGAGAATAGGAACTATGGCTACACCTTC. Together with reference TRBV5-6 and TRBJ1-2, the CDR3 gives the full variable domain: DAGVTQSPTHLIKTRGQQVTLRCSPKSGHDTVSWYQQALGQGPQFIFQYYEEEERQRGNFPDRFSGHQFPNYSSELNVNALLLGDSALYLCASSRDRENRNYGYTFGSGTRLTVV.

The chain is built from TRBV5-1 and TRBJ2-6; no clear D gene. Germline CDR1 SGHRS, CDR2 YFSETQ. CDR3 length: 15 amino acids. V was pared by 1 base and J by 0 bases, with 5 bases between. CDR3: CASSLRISGANVLTF. DNA of the CDR3: TGCGCCAGCAGCTTGAGGATCTCTGGGGCCAACGTCCTGACTTTC.

The J gene is TRBJ1-2, the V gene TRBV5-6; no clear D gene. CDR1 and CDR2 (germline): SGHDT, YYEEEE. The CDR3 contains 12 residues. V lost 6 bases and J lost 8, with 14 bases in between. CDR3 residues: CASTRRTDGYTF. CDR3 DNA sequence: TGTGCCAGCACCCGCCGTACCGACGGCTACACCTTC.

This chain links TRBV2 with TRBJ1-1; TRBD1 matches 8 bases. CDR3 length equals 11 residues. The V gene's germline CDR1 is SNHLY and CDR2 FYNNEI. The V gene end was trimmed by 6 bases and the J gene end by 11 bases; junction bases not matched to a gene: 5. The CDR3 sequence is CASRTRGRAFF. CDR3 nucleotides: TGTGCCAGCAGGACCAGGGGGCGGGCTTTCTTT.

V gene TRBV27 combines with J gene TRBJ2-7; D perhaps matches TRBD2 (5 bases). The CDR3 contains 16 residues. V lost 3 bases, J lost 2 bases, and 17 bases lay in between. Germline V gene data show CDR1 as MNHEY and CDR2 as SMNVEV (reference sequence). CDR3 nucleotide sequence: TGTGCCAGCAGTTTCCGAGGGCTAGTGGGGACCTACGAGCAGTACTTC. Amino acid sequence: CASSFRGLVGTYEQYF.

Turning to this clone: Other DNA sequences in the sample encode the same CDR3. J is TRBJ2-7 and V is TRBV4-2; D tentatively fits TRBD1 or TRBD2 (5 bases each). This CDR3 spans 15 amino acids. Deletions cut 0 bases from V and 2 bases from J, with 11 bases between. Germline lookup yields CDR1 LGHNA and CDR2 YNFKEQ. CDR3 protein: CASSQDPGTTYEQYF. The CDR3 DNA sequence: TGTGCCAGCAGCCAAGATCCCGGGACCACCTACGAGCAGTACTTC.

The chain combines TRBV4-2 with TRBJ2-5; D might be TRBD1 or TRBD2, each matching 5 bases. Germline V CDR1 and CDR2: LGHNA, YNFKEQ. Trimming took off 1 base at V and 10 bases at J, with 22 bases between the two ends. The CDR3 contains 16 residues. The CDR3 DNA reads as TGTGCCAGCAGCCAAGGGGCCGGGGACGCTCGTCCAGACCAGTACTTC. As protein: CASSQGAGDARPDQYF.

This chain uses TRBV28 with TRBJ1-2; possibly TRBD1 for D (5 bases). This CDR3 region has 17 residues. Germline V gene sequence: CDR1 MDHEN, CDR2 SYDVKM. V lost 4 bases, J lost 5 bases, and 23 bases lay in between. CDR3 sequence reads: CASSSPDTRILYYGYTF. CDR3 in DNA: TGTGCCAGCAGTTCCCCGGACACGCGAATCCTTTATTATGGCTACACCTTC.

This chain joins TRBV6-5 and TRBJ1-5; a possible D gene is TRBD1 (5 bases). Looked up from germline, CDR1 is MNHEY and CDR2 is SVGAGI. Trimming took off 5 bases at V and 1 base at J, with 9 bases between the two ends. The CDR3 has 14 amino acids. CDR3 coding DNA: TGTGCCAGCAGTCACCGGGACAGCAATCAGCCCCAGCATTTT. Encoded protein: CASSHRDSNQPQHF.

The CDR3 is CASSPALGQDLNTEAFF. CDR3 bases: TGTGCCAGCAGCCCTGCCTTGGGACAGGACTTAAACACTGAAGCTTTCTTT. The chain uses TRBV11-2 and TRBJ1-1; 8 positions agree with TRBD1. Per germline, CDR1 SGHAT and CDR2 FQNNGV. The ends lost 5 bases at V and 2 bases at J; junction bases unmatched: 13. This CDR3 has 17 amino acids.

This clone was seen just once. The chain combines TRBV5-1 with TRBJ2-5, with D perhaps matching TRBD2 (6 bases). The J call may not be correct, given that the DNA end is closer to TRBJ2-7. Germline V lookup: CDR1 SGHRS, CDR2 YFSETQ. The CDR3 length is 15 residues. In DNA, the CDR3 is TGCGCCAGCAGCGCTAGCGCCCTCGCTCCCTACGAGCAGTACTTC. This gives the protein CASSASALAPYEQYF.

This chain joins TRBV6-1 and TRBJ2-7; no firm D call. Germline values: CDR1 MNHNS, CDR2 SASEGT. Trimming removed 5 bases at V and 1 base at J, with 12 bases between. This CDR3 spans 14 amino acids. The CDR3 DNA is TGTGCCAGCAGTCTGAGAAGAGCATCCTACGAGCAGTACTTC. It specifies CASSLRRASYEQYF.

This chain links TRBV5-1 with TRBJ2-3; 11 nucleotides agree with TRBD2. This CDR3 region has 18 residues. Germline V CDR1 and CDR2: SGHRS, YFSETQ. V lost 0 bases and J lost 6; bases outside the gene matches: 12. The CDR3 DNA sequence: TGCGCCAGCAGCTTGGCTGGGCTAGCGGGGGGCCTCGTGGATACGCAGTATTTT. Translating gives CASSLAGLAGGLVDTQYF.

A few counts support this clone. This chain links TRBV5-6 with TRBJ2-7; D is unclear. The CDR3 length is 9 residues. CDR1 and CDR2 from the germline V gene are SGHDT and YYEEEE. Trimming took 3 bases from V and 5 from J, leaving 0 bases between them. The CDR3 sequence is CASSYEQYF. CDR3 bases: TGTGCCAGCAGCTACGAGCAGTACTTC.